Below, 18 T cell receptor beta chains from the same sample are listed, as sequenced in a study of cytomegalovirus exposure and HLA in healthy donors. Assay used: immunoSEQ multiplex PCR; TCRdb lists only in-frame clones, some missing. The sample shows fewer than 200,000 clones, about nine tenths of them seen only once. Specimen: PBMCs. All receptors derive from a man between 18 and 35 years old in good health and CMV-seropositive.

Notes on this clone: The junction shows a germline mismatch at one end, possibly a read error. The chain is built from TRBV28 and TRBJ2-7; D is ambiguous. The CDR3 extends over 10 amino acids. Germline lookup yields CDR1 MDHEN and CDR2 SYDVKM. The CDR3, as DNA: TGTGCCAGCAGTTCAATCCAATCGGGCTTC. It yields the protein CASSSIQSGF.

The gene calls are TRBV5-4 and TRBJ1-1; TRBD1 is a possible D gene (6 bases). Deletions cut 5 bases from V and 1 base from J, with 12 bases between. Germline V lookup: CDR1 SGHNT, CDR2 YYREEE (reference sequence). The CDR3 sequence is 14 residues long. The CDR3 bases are TGTGCCAGCAGGACCTGGACAGAGAACACTGAAGCTTTCTTT. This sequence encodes CASRTWTENTEAFF.

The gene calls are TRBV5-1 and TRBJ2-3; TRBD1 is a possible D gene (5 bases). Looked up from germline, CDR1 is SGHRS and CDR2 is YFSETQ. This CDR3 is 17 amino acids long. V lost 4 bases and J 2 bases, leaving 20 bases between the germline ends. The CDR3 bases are TGCGCCAGCAGCCTCACACAGGCCGCACCACTCACAGATACGCAGTATTTT. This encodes CASSLTQAAPLTDTQYF.

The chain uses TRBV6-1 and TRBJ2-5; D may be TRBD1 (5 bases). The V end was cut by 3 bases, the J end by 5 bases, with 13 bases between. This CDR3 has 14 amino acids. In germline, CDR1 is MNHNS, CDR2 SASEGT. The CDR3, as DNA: TGTGCCAGCAGTGATTTGACAGTTCATGAGACCCAGTACTTC. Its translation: CASSDLTVHETQYF.

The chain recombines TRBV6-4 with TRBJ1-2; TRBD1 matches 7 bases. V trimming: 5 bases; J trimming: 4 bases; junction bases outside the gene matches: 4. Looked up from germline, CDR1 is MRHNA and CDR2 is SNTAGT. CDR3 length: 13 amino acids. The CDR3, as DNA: TGTGCCAGCAGTCTCACAGGGGCCTATGGCTACACCTTC. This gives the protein CASSLTGAYGYTF.

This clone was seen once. The CDR3 sequence: CASSGGSGHYGYTF. Here the CDR3 DNA reads TGTGCCAGCAGTGGGGGCTCAGGTCATTATGGCTACACCTTC. The chain employs TRBV28 and TRBJ1-2; maybe TRBD1 (6 bases). V dropped 5 bases and J dropped 5 bases, with 15 bases sitting between them. The CDR3 consists of 14 residues. Germline CDR1 is MDHEN and CDR2 is SYDVKM.

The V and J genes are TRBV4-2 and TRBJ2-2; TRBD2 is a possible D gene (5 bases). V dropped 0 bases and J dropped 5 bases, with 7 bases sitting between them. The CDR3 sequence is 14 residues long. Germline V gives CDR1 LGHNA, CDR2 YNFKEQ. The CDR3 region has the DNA TGTGCCAGCAGCCAAGACGAGGGTACCGGGGAGCTGTTTTTT. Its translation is CASSQDEGTGELFF.

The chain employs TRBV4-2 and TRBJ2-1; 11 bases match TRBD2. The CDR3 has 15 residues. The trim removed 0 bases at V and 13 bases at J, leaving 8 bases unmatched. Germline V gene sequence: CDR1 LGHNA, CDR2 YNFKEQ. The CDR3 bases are TGTGCCAGCAGCCAAGAGGATGTAGCGGGGGGGTCTCAGTTCTTC. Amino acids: CASSQEDVAGGSQFF.

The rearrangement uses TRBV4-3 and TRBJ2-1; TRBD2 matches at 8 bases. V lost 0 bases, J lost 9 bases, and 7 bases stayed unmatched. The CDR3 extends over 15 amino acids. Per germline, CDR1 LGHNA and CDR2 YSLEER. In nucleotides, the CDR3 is TGCGCCAGCAGCCAAGATTGGCGCGGGGGGTTTGAGCAGTTCTTC. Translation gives CASSQDWRGGFEQFF.

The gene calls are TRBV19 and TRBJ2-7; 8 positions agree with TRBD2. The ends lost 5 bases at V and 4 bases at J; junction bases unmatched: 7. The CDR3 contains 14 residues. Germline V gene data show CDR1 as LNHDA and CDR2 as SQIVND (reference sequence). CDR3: CASSSTGGAYEQYF. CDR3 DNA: TGTGCCAGTAGTTCCACGGGGGGGGCATACGAGCAGTACTTC.

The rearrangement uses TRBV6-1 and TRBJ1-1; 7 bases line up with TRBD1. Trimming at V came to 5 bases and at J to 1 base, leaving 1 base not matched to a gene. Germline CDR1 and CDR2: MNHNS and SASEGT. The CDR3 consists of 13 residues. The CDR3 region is CASSWTGNTEAFF. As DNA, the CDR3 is TGTGCCAGCAGTTGGACAGGGAACACTGAAGCTTTCTTT.

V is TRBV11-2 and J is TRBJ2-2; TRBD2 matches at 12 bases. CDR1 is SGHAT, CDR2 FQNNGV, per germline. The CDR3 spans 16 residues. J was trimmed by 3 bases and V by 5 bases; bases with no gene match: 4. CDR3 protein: CASSRGLAGYTGELFF. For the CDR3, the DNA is TGTGCCAGCAGCAGAGGACTAGCGGGATACACCGGGGAGCTGTTTTTT.

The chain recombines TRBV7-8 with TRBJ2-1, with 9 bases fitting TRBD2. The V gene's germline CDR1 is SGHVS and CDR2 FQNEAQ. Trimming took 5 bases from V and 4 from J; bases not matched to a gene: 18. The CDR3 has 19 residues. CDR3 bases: TGTGCCAGCAGCACTTATCGGCGGACGCGGGAGGGCCAATACAATGAGCAGTTCTTC. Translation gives CASSTYRRTREGQYNEQFF.

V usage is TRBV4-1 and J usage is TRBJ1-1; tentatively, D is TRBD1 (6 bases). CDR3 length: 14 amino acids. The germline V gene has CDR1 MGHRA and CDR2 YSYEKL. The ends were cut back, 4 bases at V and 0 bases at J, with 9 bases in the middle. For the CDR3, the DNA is TGCGCCAGCAGCCGGACAGATATGAACACTGAAGCTTTCTTT. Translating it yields CASSRTDMNTEAFF.

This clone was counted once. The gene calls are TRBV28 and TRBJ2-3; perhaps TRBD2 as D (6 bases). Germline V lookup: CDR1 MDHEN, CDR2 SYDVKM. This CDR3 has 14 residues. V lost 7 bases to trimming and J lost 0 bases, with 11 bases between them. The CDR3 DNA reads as TGTGCCAGCACGACCGGGACTAGCACAGATACGCAGTATTTT. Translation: CASTTGTSTDTQYF.

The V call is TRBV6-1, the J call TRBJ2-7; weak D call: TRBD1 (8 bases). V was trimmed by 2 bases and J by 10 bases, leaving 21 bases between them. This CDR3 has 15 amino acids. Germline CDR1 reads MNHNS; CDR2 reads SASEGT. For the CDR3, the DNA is TGTGCCAGCAGTGAACGGGGGGCAGGGGGCGCAAACCAGTACTTC. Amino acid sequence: CASSERGAGGANQYF.

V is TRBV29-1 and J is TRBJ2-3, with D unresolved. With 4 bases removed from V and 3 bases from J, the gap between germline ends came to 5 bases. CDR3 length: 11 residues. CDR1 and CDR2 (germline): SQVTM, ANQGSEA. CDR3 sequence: CSVGSTDTQYF. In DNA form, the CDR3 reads TGCAGCGTTGGGAGTACAGATACGCAGTATTTT.

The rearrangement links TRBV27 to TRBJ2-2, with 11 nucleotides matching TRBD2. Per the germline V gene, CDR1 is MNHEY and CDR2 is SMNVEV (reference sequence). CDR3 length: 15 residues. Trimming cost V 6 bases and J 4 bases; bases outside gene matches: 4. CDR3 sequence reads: CASSWLAGGTGELFF. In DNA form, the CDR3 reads TGTGCCAGCAGCTGGCTAGCGGGAGGCACCGGGGAGCTGTTTTTT.